This is a list of T cell receptor beta chains from one sample in a study of blood T cell repertoires in COVID-19. Profiling relied on immunoSEQ multiplex PCR, and the TCRdb table lists in-frame clones only, not all of them. Here the sample spans some 62,000 clones, over 65% being singletons. The specimen sequenced was peripheral blood. These receptors were taken from a man aged 60 to 75 with COVID-19, enrolled during active disease. Both conserved end residues are part of each CDR3. The order of the fields is D gene, CDR3 length, J gene, clone size, V gene, CDR3 DNA, CDR3 protein. D genes are given only for firm matches. Size values are once, few and many counts, or a class for expanded clones, and some rows have none.

-	14	TRBJ2-7	few	TRBV11-2	TGTGCCAGCAGCTTAGATGGCGGAGCCTACGAGCAGTACTTC	CASSLDGGAYEQYF
TRBD2	15	TRBJ2-5	few	TRBV24-1	TGTGCCACCAGTGATTTGTTGGGGGGGGGAGAGACCCAGTACTTC	CATSDLLGGGETQYF
-	13	TRBJ1-2	-	TRBV19	TGTGCCATCACCTCAGGGGTGGGCTATGGCTACACCTTC	CAITSGVGYGYTF
-	12	TRBJ1-1	-	TRBV6-6	TGTGCCGCCGCAGCGAGGAACACTGAAGCTTTCTTT	CAAAARNTEAFF
-	13	TRBJ2-7	-	TRBV12-3/TRBV12-4	TGTGCCAGCAGTAAACAGGGATGGGACGAGCAGTACTTC	CASSKQGWDEQYF
TRBD1	16	TRBJ2-7	few	TRBV19	TGTGCCAGTAGTCTGGGCGGACAGGGGACGCCCTACGAGCAGTACTTC	CASSLGGQGTPYEQYF
TRBD1	16	TRBJ2-6	-	TRBV2	TGTGCCAGCAGTCTAACTACAGGGGCTGGGGCCAACGTCCTGACTTTC	CASSLTTGAGANVLTF
-	14	TRBJ1-6	-	TRBV9	TGTGCCAGCAGCGTAGGCAGATATAATTCACCCCTCCACTTT	CASSVGRYNSPLHF
-	13	TRBJ1-1	-	TRBV7-9	TGTGCCAGCAGCTTACAGGGCGGCACTGAAGCTTTCTTT	CASSLQGGTEAFF
-	11	TRBJ2-5	-	TRBV12-3/TRBV12-4	TGTGCCAGCAGTTCCATCGAGACCCAGTACTTC	CASSSIETQYF
-	14	TRBJ1-2	-	TRBV6-5	TGTGCCAGCAGCCTTAACGGGGGTGAGGATGGCTACACCTTC	CASSLNGGEDGYTF
-	14	TRBJ2-1	-	TRBV11-3	TGTGCCAGCAGCCCCCGGGAAAAACCCAATGAGCAGTTCTTC	CASSPREKPNEQFF
-	15	TRBJ1-6	-	TRBV9	TGTGCCAGCAGCTCGGGGGACTCCTATAATTCACCCCTCCACTTT	CASSSGDSYNSPLHF
TRBD1	17	TRBJ2-2	once	TRBV28	TGTGCCAGCAGTTTCTGGGGGACAGGGAGAGGTACCGGGGAGCTGTTTTTT	CASSFWGTGRGTGELFF
-	12	TRBJ2-5	few	TRBV7-9	TGTGCCAGCAGCTTAGACCCGGGGACCCAGTACTTC	CASSLDPGTQYF
TRBD2	12	TRBJ2-4	-	TRBV23-1	TGCGCCAGCAGACATAGCGGGAGGGCCCCGTACTTC	CASRHSGRAPYF
-	14	TRBJ2-4	-	TRBV29-1	TGCAGCGTTGAAGATCAGGGGACCAAAAACATTCAGTACTTC	CSVEDQGTKNIQYF
-	15	TRBJ1-2	-	TRBV19	TGTGCCAGTAGTACGCAGGATGACGGTATCGGTGGCTACACCTTC	CASSTQDDGIGGYTF
TRBD2	17	TRBJ2-1	-	TRBV5-6	TGTGCCAGCAGCTTGACCTCCGGGACTAGCGCCTACAATGAGCAGTTCTTC	CASSLTSGTSAYNEQFF
-	13	TRBJ2-1	-	TRBV11-3	TGTGCCAGCAGCTTAACCCAACTAGCCGTTAAGTTCTTC	CASSLTQLAVKFF
-	16	TRBJ2-3	-	TRBV6-5	TGTGCCAGCAGTTACCTGGGCCCAGAGGGCCCTAATACGCAGTATTTT	CASSYLGPEGPNTQYF
-	13	TRBJ2-3	-	TRBV7-3	TGTGCCAGCAGCCAAAATAGGGGAGATACGCAGTATTTT	CASSQNRGDTQYF
-	15	TRBJ2-4	once	TRBV29-1	TGCAGCGTCGACGCAGGGTTTTTTGGCAAAAACATTCAGTACTTC	CSVDAGFFGKNIQYF
-	13	TRBJ1-2	-	TRBV6-5	TGTGCCAGCAGACGGGGATCAGAGGATGGCTACACCTTC	CASRRGSEDGYTF
-	14	TRBJ2-5	once	TRBV11-2	TGTGCCAGCAGACCCTATCCCTCGTTGGAGACCCAGTACTTC	CASRPYPSLETQYF
-	15	TRBJ1-6	few	TRBV19	TGTGCCAGTAGGATACAGATCTCCTATAATTCACCCCTCCACTTT	CASRIQISYNSPLHF
-	11	TRBJ1-4	many	TRBV5-6	TGTGCCAGCAGCTTTTACGAGGAACTGTTTTTT	CASSFYEELFF
TRBD2	15	TRBJ2-1	-	TRBV25-1	TGTGCCAGCAGTGCTCCGAGGCTAGCGGGAGTTGAGCAGTTCTTC	CASSAPRLAGVEQFF
-	15	TRBJ1-1	-	TRBV6-6	TGTGCCAGCAGCCACACCCCCCCGGGGTTCACTGAAGCTTTCTTT	CASSHTPPGFTEAFF
-	15	TRBJ2-1	-	TRBV5-1	TGCGCCAGCAGCTTCGCGGGGAACTCCTACAATGAGCAGTTCTTC	CASSFAGNSYNEQFF
-	17	TRBJ2-7	-	TRBV19	TGTGCCAGTAGTATAGATCGCAGGGCCCCTACTGTCTCCGAGCAGTACTTC	CASSIDRRAPTVSEQYF
TRBD1	17	TRBJ1-3	-	TRBV3-1/TRBV3-2	TGTGCCAGCAGCCCCTCCGGGACAGGGCACTCTGGAAACACCATATATTTT	CASSPSGTGHSGNTIYF
TRBD1	13	TRBJ1-4	-	TRBV2	TGTGCCGGGGGCTGGGACAGGGATGAAAAACTGTTTTTT	CAGGWDRDEKLFF
TRBD1	14	TRBJ1-5	-	TRBV28	TGTGCCAGCAGTTCAGGGACAGGGAAGCAGCCCCAGCATTTT	CASSSGTGKQPQHF
-	11	TRBJ1-1	-	TRBV29-1	TGCAGCGTTGTGGCCCCTCGAGGAGCTTTCTTT	CSVVAPRGAFF
TRBD2	15	TRBJ2-7	-	TRBV5-1	TGCGCCAGCAGCTCTATTCATAGCGGGGCCTACGAGCAGTACTTC	CASSSIHSGAYEQYF
TRBD1	13	TRBJ1-1	-	TRBV10-1	TGCGCCAGCCGACAGGGGGCCGACACTGAAGCTTTCTTT	CASRQGADTEAFF
-	14	TRBJ1-6	-	TRBV5-3	TGTGCCAGAAGCTTGATTGCGCGCCCACCACCCCTCCACTTT	CARSLIARPPPLHF
TRBD2	15	TRBJ2-1	-	TRBV11-3	TGTGCCAGCAGCTCCTTAGCGGGAGTCGACAATGAGCAGTTCTTC	CASSSLAGVDNEQFF
-	16	TRBJ2-7	-	TRBV5-5	TGTGCCAGCAGCCCTGGATACAGCCGGAATAACTACGAGCAGTACTTC	CASSPGYSRNNYEQYF
TRBD2	16	TRBJ2-1	-	TRBV7-9	TGTGCCAGCAGCTTCCAGCGACTAGCGGGAGGGGGTAAGCAGTTCTTC	CASSFQRLAGGGKQFF
-	13	TRBJ2-3	-	TRBV6-4	TGTGCCAGCAGGGCAGGGATCACAGATACGCAGTATTTT	CASRAGITDTQYF
TRBD1	15	TRBJ2-7	few	TRBV9	TGTGCCAGCAGCGTAGGTCAGGACAGGAGTTACGAGCAGTACTTC	CASSVGQDRSYEQYF
-	15	TRBJ2-2	-	TRBV18	TGTGCCAGCTCACCAATGGATGGGAGGAGCGGGGAGCTGTTTTTT	CASSPMDGRSGELFF
TRBD2	16	TRBJ2-1	-	TRBV9	TGTGCCAGCAGCGAGGGGACTAGCGGGAGTGGGGTTGAGCAGTTCTTC	CASSEGTSGSGVEQFF
TRBD1	14	TRBJ2-2	-	TRBV19	TGTGCCAGTATTCAGGGGGCGCGGGTCGGGGAGCTGTTTTTT	CASIQGARVGELFF